The 10 T cell receptor beta chains below were found in one sample sequenced in a study of blood T cell repertoires in COVID-19. TCRdb's copy holds only in-frame clones and misses some; the assay was immunoSEQ multiplex PCR. The sample holds about 120,000 clones, less than 85% seen once. Input material: peripheral blood. Receptor source: a man between 50 and 59 years old with acute or convalescent COVID-19.

The V call is TRBV6-5, the J call TRBJ2-2, with 7 bases that match TRBD1. The CDR3 spans 15 residues. The V and J ends lost 3 bases and 3 bases, in that order; junction bases with no gene match: 4. Germline CDR1 reads MNHEY; CDR2 reads SVGAGI. CDR3 sequence (DNA): TGTGCCAGCAGTTATACGGGACAGTACACCGGGGAGCTGTTTTTT. Translation gives CASSYTGQYTGELFF.

This rearrangement joins TRBV29-1 to TRBJ2-1; 11 bases are a match to TRBD2. Trimming at V came to 6 bases and at J to 6 bases, leaving 10 bases not matched to a gene. The CDR3 extends over 15 amino acids. CDR1 and CDR2 (germline): SQVTM, ANQGSEA. This CDR3 reads CSVAKLAGVGNEQFF. The CDR3 coding sequence is TGCAGCGTGGCAAAACTAGCGGGAGTTGGCAATGAGCAGTTCTTC.

The rearrangement joins TRBV9 to TRBJ2-2; no clear D gene. Germline V lookup: CDR1 SGDLS, CDR2 YYNGEE. The CDR3 has 16 amino acids. Trimming stripped 1 base from V and 8 bases from J, with 18 bases between. The CDR3 loop reads CASSVSGGSLRGELFF. The CDR3 DNA reads TGTGCCAGCAGCGTATCAGGTGGCTCGCTGCGTGGGGAGCTGTTTTTT.

The chain carries TRBV27 and TRBJ1-2; perhaps TRBD1 as D (6 bases). Germline CDR1 is MNHEY and CDR2 is SMNVEV (reference sequence). The CDR3 runs 12 residues. Trimming removed 6 bases from V and 4 bases from J, with 9 bases in between. The CDR3 is CASRDSGYGYTF. The DNA for the CDR3 is TGTGCCAGCAGGGACAGTGGCTATGGCTACACCTTC.

The CDR3 sequence: CASSGHNEQFF. The CDR3 DNA sequence: TGCGCCAGCAGCGGCCACAATGAGCAGTTCTTC. V and J are TRBV4-1 and TRBJ2-1, with D uncertain. The CDR3 is 11 amino acids. Germline V lookup: CDR1 MGHRA, CDR2 YSYEKL. V lost 5 bases, J lost 5 bases, and 4 bases lay in between.

The chain uses TRBV28 and TRBJ2-2; D is perhaps TRBD2 (5 bases). Germline CDR1 MDHEN, CDR2 SYDVKM. The CDR3 spans 17 residues. V shed 2 bases and J shed 4 bases, with 17 bases lying between them. CDR3 DNA: TGTGCCAGCAGTTTAAGTGGGTTGGCTAGCTCCACCGGGGAGCTGTTTTTT. Protein product: CASSLSGLASSTGELFF.

The chain links TRBV5-1 to TRBJ2-7, with 7 nucleotides matching TRBD1. Germline V lookup: CDR1 SGHRS, CDR2 YFSETQ. V shed 4 bases and J 1 base; nucleotides not matched to a gene: 8. The CDR3 runs to 15 residues. The CDR3 DNA follows: TGCGCCAGCAGCCCTCAAACAGGGGAATCCTACGAGCAGTACTTC. It is translated as CASSPQTGESYEQYF.

This chain uses TRBV9 with TRBJ1-1; D might be TRBD1 (6 bases). CDR3 length: 14 residues. CDR1 and CDR2 (germline): SGDLS, YYNGEE. Trimming removed 4 bases at V and 5 bases at J, with 15 bases between. CDR3 DNA: TGTGCCAGCAGCTTTCGCCAAACAGGGACTGAAGCTTTCTTT. Its translation: CASSFRQTGTEAFF.

The chain recombines TRBV11-2 with TRBJ2-2; TRBD2 agrees at 7 bases. In germline, CDR1 is SGHAT, CDR2 FQNNGV. With 4 bases clipped from V and 8 bases from J, the junction kept 7 bases outside the gene matches. The length of the CDR3 is 14 residues. The CDR3 sequence: CASSSTSFGGELFF. CDR3 coding DNA: TGTGCCAGCAGCTCGACTAGCTTTGGAGGGGAGCTGTTTTTT.

The chain links TRBV7-9 to TRBJ2-7, with D maybe TRBD2 (5 bases). V shed 5 bases and J shed 7 bases, with 12 bases lying between them. CDR3 length equals 12 residues. Germline V gives CDR1 SEHNR, CDR2 FQNEAQ (reference sequence). In nucleotides, the CDR3 is TGTGCCAGCAGCCTACCAGCGGAGGAGCAGTACTTC. Translated, it gives CASSLPAEEQYF.